This is a list of T cell receptor beta chains from one sample in a study of blood T cells in healthy people across ages. TCRdb re-analysed the 5' RACE reads in MiXCR, keeping a single row per CDR3 protein. The table shows fewer than 800,000 distinct CDR3 sequences, with roughly 32% occurring only once. Input material: blood. The receptors derive from an elderly woman in good health. Both conserved end residues are part of each CDR3. The order of the fields is J gene, clone size, D gene, V gene, CDR3 protein, CDR3 DNA. The D gene is left open where the match is weak. Only some rows state a clone size, as once, few, many or a class for expanded clones.

>TRBJ2-3|many|-|TRBV10-3
CAIRPSSSGYGDTQYF
TGTGCCATCCGACCCTCCTCATCGGGATACGGGGATACGCAGTATTTT
>TRBJ2-2|few|TRBD2|TRBV5-1
CASSSQTSGGASGELFF
TGCGCCAGCAGCTCCCAGACTAGCGGGGGGGCCAGCGGGGAGCTGTTTTTT
>TRBJ2-7|-|TRBD2|TRBV4-2
CASSPGLAGSEQYF
TGTGCCAGCAGCCCGGGACTAGCAGGGTCCGAGCAGTACTTC
>TRBJ1-1|many|-|TRBV5-1
CASSFSGTTEAFF
TGCGCCAGCAGCTTCTCCGGGACCACTGAAGCTTTCTTT
>TRBJ1-1|many|TRBD1|TRBV6-5
CASSQTGVNTEAFF
TGTGCCAGCAGCCAGACAGGGGTGAACACTGAAGCTTTCTTT
>TRBJ2-3|many|-|TRBV27
CASTLHGGDTQYF
TGTGCCAGCACCCTACACGGGGGAGATACGCAGTATTTT
>TRBJ2-6|many|-|TRBV7-9
CASSSSGGTSGANVLTF
TGTGCCAGCAGCTCCTCAGGGGGGACCTCTGGGGCCAACGTCCTGACTTTC
>TRBJ2-1|many|TRBD2|TRBV20-1
CSARSPGTSINEQFF
TGCAGTGCTAGAAGTCCCGGGACTAGCATCAATGAGCAGTTCTTC
>TRBJ2-3|-|-|TRBV6-6
CASSYGLRSGDTQYF
TGTGCCAGCAGTTATGGTCTGCGGTCGGGAGATACGCAGTATTTT
>TRBJ1-5|-|TRBD1|TRBV7-2
CASSSGGQGAQPQHF
TGTGCCAGCAGCTCCGGGGGACAGGGAGCTCAGCCCCAGCATTTT
>TRBJ2-5|many|TRBD2|TRBV4-2
CASSQASGGVQETQYF
TGTGCCAGCAGCCAAGCTAGCGGGGGGGTTCAAGAGACCCAGTACTTC
>TRBJ1-5|-|-|TRBV4-2
CASSQGLRVGNQPQHF
TGTGCCAGCAGCCAGGGCCTAAGGGTTGGGAATCAGCCCCAGCATTTT
>TRBJ1-5|-|-|TRBV6-6
CASRRGDSNQPQHF
TGTGCCAGCCGGCGGGGCGATAGCAATCAGCCCCAGCATTTT
>TRBJ1-5|-|-|TRBV6-2/TRBV6-3
CASEESGGAGNQPQHF
TGTGCCAGCGAAGAGTCGGGGGGCGCAGGCAATCAGCCCCAGCATTTT
>TRBJ1-1|-|TRBD1|TRBV9
CASSVVEGAGNTEAFF
TGTGCCAGCAGCGTAGTTGAGGGGGCAGGGAACACTGAAGCTTTCTTT
>TRBJ1-5|-|-|TRBV6-2/TRBV6-3
CASSKGPQPQHF
TGTGCCAGCAGCAAAGGGCCTCAGCCCCAGCATTTT
>TRBJ2-3|many|-|TRBV6-5
CASSYSRGAPDTQYF
TGTGCCAGCAGTTACTCGAGGGGGGCCCCAGATACGCAGTATTTT
>TRBJ2-3|-|-|TRBV12-3/TRBV12-4
CASRPRQFTDAEYF
TGTGCCAGCAGACCGAGACAGTTCACAGATGCGGAGTATTTT
>TRBJ2-6|many|-|TRBV20-1
CSARSTGSGANVLTF
TGCAGTGCTAGGTCTACAGGCTCTGGGGCCAACGTCCTGACTTTC
>TRBJ1-1|many|-|TRBV5-5
CASSPLSHRVNTEAFF
TGTGCCAGCAGCCCGCTCTCCCACAGGGTGAACACTGAAGCTTTCTTT
>TRBJ2-7|-|-|TRBV5-5
CASSHLHAPGDQYF
TGTGCCAGCAGTCATTTGCACGCCCCCGGGGACCAGTACTTC
>TRBJ1-2|-|-|TRBV6-1
CASRELGNYGYTF
TGTGCCAGCAGGGAACTCGGAAACTATGGCTACACCTTC
>TRBJ1-1|few|-|TRBV5-1
CASTGLANTEAFF
TGCGCCAGCACGGGGCTCGCGAACACTGAAGCTTTCTTT
>TRBJ2-3|many|TRBD1|TRBV6-2/TRBV6-3
CASRDPGQQDAQYF
TGTGCCAGCAGAGATCCGGGACAGCAGGATGCGCAGTATTTT
>TRBJ1-1|-|-|TRBV7-9
CASSQPRGRLNTEAFF
TGTGCCAGCAGCCAACCCCGCGGGCGGCTGAACACTGAAGCTTTCTTT
>TRBJ2-5|many|TRBD1|TRBV6-5
CASSYSTLAGTAEETQYF
TGTGCCAGCAGTTACTCGACGCTAGCTGGGACAGCAGAAGAGACCCAGTACTTC
>TRBJ2-7|-|TRBD1|TRBV6-5
CARETGVIGPYEQYF
TGTGCAAGGGAGACAGGGGTCATTGGTCCCTACGAGCAGTACTTC
>TRBJ2-3|many|-|TRBV7-2
CASSFYRTFTDTQYF
TGTGCCAGCAGCTTCTACAGGACGTTCACAGATACGCAGTATTTT
>TRBJ2-3|many|TRBD1|TRBV7-8
CASSPGGGGDTQYF
TGTGCCAGCAGCCCAGGGGGCGGAGGGGATACGCAGTATTTT
>TRBJ2-1|-|-|TRBV9
CASSAREKSYNEQFF
TGTGCCAGCAGCGCCCGGGAGAAATCCTACAATGAGCAGTTCTTC
>TRBJ2-7|-|TRBD1|TRBV20-1
CSADRVLRDEQYF
TGCAGTGCTGACAGGGTACTACGAGACGAGCAGTACTTC
>TRBJ1-2|many|-|TRBV4-1
CASSQESGARGYTF
TGCGCCAGCAGCCAAGAATCGGGGGCGCGGGGCTACACCTTC
>TRBJ2-7|many|-|TRBV20-1
CSAAPLGHPDEQYF
TGCAGTGCTGCACCGTTGGGACACCCCGACGAGCAGTACTTC
>TRBJ2-1|many|-|TRBV9
CASSVARASSYNEQFF
TGTGCCAGCAGCGTAGCGCGGGCGAGCTCCTACAATGAGCAGTTCTTC
>TRBJ1-1|-|-|TRBV20-1
CSAGSGLGRGGTEAFF
TGCAGTGCTGGAAGCGGACTTGGACGGGGAGGGACTGAAGCTTTCTTT
>TRBJ1-2|many|-|TRBV7-2
CASSSTTERYGYTF
TGTGCCAGCAGCTCCACGACGGAGCGATATGGCTACACCTTC
>TRBJ2-5|-|TRBD2|TRBV29-1
CSAYPSSGSSEETQYF
TGCAGCGCCTACCCCTCTAGCGGGAGTTCGGAGGAGACCCAGTACTTC
>TRBJ2-3|-|-|TRBV5-5
CASSVARPDTQYF
TGTGCCAGCAGCGTAGCCAGGCCGGATACGCAGTATTTT
>TRBJ1-4|many|-|TRBV10-3
CAISESRGGRGEKLFF
TGTGCCATCAGTGAGTCGAGGGGAGGTCGGGGTGAAAAACTGTTTTTT
>TRBJ2-5|few|-|TRBV20-1
CSALRDLQETQYF
TGCAGTGCCCTCAGGGACTTACAAGAGACCCAGTACTTC
>TRBJ1-2|-|-|TRBV7-9
CASRVGEFNYGYTF
TGTGCCAGCAGAGTAGGCGAGTTTAACTATGGCTACACCTTC
>TRBJ1-1|few|-|TRBV6-6
CASSYSDGDTEAFF
TGTGCCAGCAGTTACTCGGACGGGGACACTGAAGCTTTCTTT
>TRBJ1-5|many|-|TRBV7-9
CASSPGNWSPQHF
TGTGCCAGCAGCCCCGGGAATTGGTCGCCCCAGCATTTT